The rows below give T cell receptor beta chains drawn from one sample of a study of blood T cell repertoires in COVID-19. Assay used: immunoSEQ multiplex PCR; TCRdb lists only in-frame clones, some missing. In the table there are 300,000 to 400,000 clones, approximately 86% of which are singletons. The sequenced sample was peripheral blood. These receptors came from a woman aged 60-75 years with COVID-19, enrolled during active disease. Both conserved end residues are part of each CDR3. The order of the fields is D gene, clone size, V gene, CDR3 length, J gene, CDR3 protein, CDR3 DNA. A D gene is named only where the DNA matches it firmly. Size is stated for part of the rows, as once, few or many counts, or as a class when the clone is expanded.

D: .
size: once
V: TRBV12-3/TRBV12-4
length: 12
J: TRBJ2-5
CDR3: CASSRDQQTQYF
DNA: TGTGCCAGCAGTCGGGATCAACAGACCCAGTACTTC

D: .
size: few
V: TRBV5-5
length: 13
J: TRBJ1-1
CDR3: CASGWGGGTEAFF
DNA: TGTGCCAGCGGATGGGGAGGTGGGACTGAAGCTTTCTTT

D: TRBD1
size: .
V: TRBV19
length: 13
J: TRBJ2-3
CDR3: CASSPQGADTQYF
DNA: TGTGCCAGTAGTCCACAGGGGGCAGATACGCAGTATTTT

D: TRBD2
size: .
V: TRBV19
length: 18
J: TRBJ2-3
CDR3: CASSTGLAGGSPGLTQYF
DNA: TGTGCCAGTAGTACTGGACTAGCGGGGGGCTCCCCCGGTCTTACGCAGTATTTT

D: .
size: .
V: TRBV5-5
length: 14
J: TRBJ2-5
CDR3: CASSWQAHRETQYF
DNA: TGTGCCAGCAGCTGGCAGGCCCACCGGGAGACCCAGTACTTC

D: TRBD1
size: .
V: TRBV5-6
length: 14
J: TRBJ2-7
CDR3: CASRRQGAALEQYF
DNA: TGTGCCAGCAGGAGACAGGGGGCTGCCCTCGAGCAGTACTTC

D: .
size: once
V: TRBV11-3
length: 13
J: TRBJ2-4
CDR3: CASSSVAKNIQYF
DNA: TGTGCCAGCAGCTCCGTAGCCAAAAACATTCAGTACTTC

D: TRBD1
size: .
V: TRBV3-1/TRBV3-2
length: 14
J: TRBJ1-6
CDR3: CASSQGQLDSPLHF
DNA: TGTGCCAGCAGCCAGGGACAGCTCGATTCACCCCTCCACTTT

D: TRBD2
size: .
V: TRBV6-5
length: 12
J: TRBJ2-1
CDR3: CASMGGGNEQFF
DNA: TGTGCCAGTATGGGGGGGGGCAATGAGCAGTTCTTC

D: TRBD2
size: .
V: TRBV2
length: 19
J: TRBJ2-3
CDR3: CASSGGTSGPGDRTDTQYF
DNA: TGTGCCAGCAGTGGGGGGACTAGCGGGCCCGGGGACCGCACAGATACGCAGTATTTT

D: TRBD2
size: .
V: TRBV3-1/TRBV3-2
length: 16
J: TRBJ2-3
CDR3: CASSRRGGPPTDTQYF
DNA: TGTGCCAGCAGCCGACGCGGGGGTCCCCCCACAGATACGCAGTATTTT

D: TRBD2
size: .
V: TRBV9
length: 14
J: TRBJ2-5
CDR3: CASSPREGTETQYF
DNA: TGTGCCAGCAGCCCAAGGGAGGGGACGGAGACCCAGTACTTC

D: TRBD2
size: .
V: TRBV5-4
length: 17
J: TRBJ2-2
CDR3: CASSSGLAGANTGELFF
DNA: TGTGCCAGCAGCTCGGGACTAGCGGGGGCGAACACCGGGGAGCTGTTTTTT

D: .
size: .
V: TRBV11-3
length: 17
J: TRBJ1-2
CDR3: CASSLGVQGRANYGYTF
DNA: TGTGCCAGCAGCTTAGGGGTCCAGGGGCGAGCTAACTATGGCTACACCTTC

D: TRBD2
size: .
V: TRBV2
length: 13
J: TRBJ2-5
CDR3: CACVGGYQETQYF
DNA: TGTGCCTGCGTGGGGGGGTACCAAGAGACCCAGTACTTC

D: TRBD1
size: .
V: TRBV12-3/TRBV12-4
length: 13
J: TRBJ2-2
CDR3: CASRTGETGELFF
DNA: TGTGCCAGCAGGACAGGGGAAACCGGGGAGCTGTTTTTT

D: TRBD2
size: .
V: TRBV3-1/TRBV3-2
length: 20
J: TRBJ2-4
CDR3: CASSQEVIAGALEVGKIQYF
DNA: TGTGCCAGCAGCCAAGAGGTAATAGCGGGGGCCCTCGAGGTTGGTAAGATTCAGTACTTC

D: TRBD2
size: .
V: TRBV9
length: 16
J: TRBJ2-1
CDR3: CASSGTSGGSYNEQFF
DNA: TGTGCCAGCAGCGGGACTAGCGGGGGTTCCTACAATGAGCAGTTCTTC

D: TRBD1
size: .
V: TRBV6-6
length: 16
J: TRBJ2-7
CDR3: CASSPGTGGAGGEQYF
DNA: TGTGCCAGCAGCCCTGGGACAGGGGGCGCGGGAGGCGAGCAGTACTTC

D: .
size: .
V: TRBV7-3
length: 14
J: TRBJ2-1
CDR3: CASSPKASYNEQFF
DNA: TGTGCCAGCAGCCCAAAAGCCTCCTACAATGAGCAGTTCTTC

D: TRBD1
size: .
V: TRBV18
length: 16
J: TRBJ1-2
CDR3: CASSPIDKGQFYGYTF
DNA: TGTGCCAGCTCACCAATAGACAAGGGACAGTTCTATGGCTACACCTTC

D: TRBD2
size: .
V: TRBV11-2
length: 19
J: TRBJ2-3
CDR3: CASSRRLAGGPILPDTQYF
DNA: TGTGCCAGCAGCCGTCGCCTAGCGGGGGGGCCTATCCTGCCAGATACGCAGTATTTT

D: .
size: .
V: TRBV6-5
length: 15
J: TRBJ2-6
CDR3: CASSFTGSGANVLTF
DNA: TGTGCCAGCAGTTTTACAGGATCTGGGGCCAACGTCCTGACTTTC

D: TRBD1
size: .
V: TRBV12-3/TRBV12-4
length: 13
J: TRBJ2-7
CDR3: CASSPDREDEQYF
DNA: TGTGCCAGCAGCCCGGACAGGGAAGACGAGCAGTACTTC

D: .
size: once
V: TRBV12-3/TRBV12-4
length: 12
J: TRBJ1-1
CDR3: CASSLVRVVAFF
DNA: TGTGCCAGCAGTTTAGTCAGGGTTGTGGCTTTCTTT

D: TRBD1
size: .
V: TRBV7-2
length: 17
J: TRBJ1-3
CDR3: CASSLMGQGSSGNTIYF
DNA: TGTGCCAGCAGCTTAATGGGACAGGGATCCTCTGGAAACACCATATATTTT